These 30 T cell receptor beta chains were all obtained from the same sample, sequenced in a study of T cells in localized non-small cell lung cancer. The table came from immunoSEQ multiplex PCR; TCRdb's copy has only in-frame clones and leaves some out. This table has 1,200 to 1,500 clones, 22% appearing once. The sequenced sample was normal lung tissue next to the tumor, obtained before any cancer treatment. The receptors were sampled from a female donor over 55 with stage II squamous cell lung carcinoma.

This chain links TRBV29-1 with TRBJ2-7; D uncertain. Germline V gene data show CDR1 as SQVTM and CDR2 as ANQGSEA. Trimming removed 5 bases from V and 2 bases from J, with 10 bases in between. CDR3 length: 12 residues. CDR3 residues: CSVQLNTYEQYF. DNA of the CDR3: TGCAGCGTTCAATTGAACACCTACGAGCAGTACTTC.

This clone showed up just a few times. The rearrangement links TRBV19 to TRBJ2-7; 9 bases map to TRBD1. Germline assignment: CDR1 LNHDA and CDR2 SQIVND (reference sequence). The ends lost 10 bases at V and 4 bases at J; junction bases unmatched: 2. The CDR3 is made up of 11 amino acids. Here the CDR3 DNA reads TGTGCCACCGGGACAGGGTACGAGCAGTACTTC. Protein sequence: CATGTGYEQYF.

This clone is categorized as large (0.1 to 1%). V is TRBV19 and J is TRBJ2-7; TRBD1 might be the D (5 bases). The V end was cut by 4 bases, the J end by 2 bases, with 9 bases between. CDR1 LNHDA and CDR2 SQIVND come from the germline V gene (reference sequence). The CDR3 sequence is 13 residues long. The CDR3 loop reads CASSKTGPYEQYF. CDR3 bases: TGTGCCAGTAGTAAAACAGGACCCTACGAGCAGTACTTC.

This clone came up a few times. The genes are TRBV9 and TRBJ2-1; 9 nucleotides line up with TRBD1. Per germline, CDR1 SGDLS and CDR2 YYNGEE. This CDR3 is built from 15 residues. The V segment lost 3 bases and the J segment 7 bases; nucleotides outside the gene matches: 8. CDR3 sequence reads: CASSEGQGVRNEQFF. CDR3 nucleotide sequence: TGTGCCAGCAGCGAGGGACAGGGTGTGAGGAATGAGCAGTTCTTC. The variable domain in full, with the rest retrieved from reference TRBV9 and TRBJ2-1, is DSGVTQTPKHLITATGQRVTLRCSPRSGDLSVYWYQQSLDQGLQFLIQYYNGEERAKGNILERFSAQQFPDLHSELNLSSLELGDSALYFCASSEGQGVRNEQFFGPGTRLTVL.

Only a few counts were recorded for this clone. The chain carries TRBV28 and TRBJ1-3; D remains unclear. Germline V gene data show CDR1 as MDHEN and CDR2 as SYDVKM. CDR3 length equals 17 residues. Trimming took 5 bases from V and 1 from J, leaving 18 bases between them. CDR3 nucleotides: TGTGCCAGCAGTGTCAGACCGTTTGGGGTTTCTGGAAACACCATATATTTT. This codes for CASSVRPFGVSGNTIYF.

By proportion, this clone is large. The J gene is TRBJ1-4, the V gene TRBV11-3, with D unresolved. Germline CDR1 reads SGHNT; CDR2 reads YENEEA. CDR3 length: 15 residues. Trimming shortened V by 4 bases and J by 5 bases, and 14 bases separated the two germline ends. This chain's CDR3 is CASSSQTYSNEKLFF. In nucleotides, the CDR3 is TGTGCCAGCAGCTCTCAGACTTACTCAAATGAAAAACTGTTTTTT.

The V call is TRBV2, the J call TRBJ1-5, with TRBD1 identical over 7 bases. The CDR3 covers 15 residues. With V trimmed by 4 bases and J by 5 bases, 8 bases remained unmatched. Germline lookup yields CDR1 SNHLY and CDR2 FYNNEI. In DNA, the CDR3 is TGTGCCAGCAGTGCCCGGGACAGCCTCCATCAGCCCCAGCATTTT. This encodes CASSARDSLHQPQHF.

CDR3: CASSYSRAEANYGYTF. The CDR3 DNA is TGTGCCAGCAGTTACTCGAGGGCCGAGGCTAACTATGGCTACACCTTC. This rearrangement joins TRBV6-8 to TRBJ1-2; D is undetermined. V lost 0 bases and J 0 bases, leaving 11 bases between the germline ends. This CDR3 comprises 16 residues. The V gene's germline CDR1 is MNHGY and CDR2 SAAAGT.

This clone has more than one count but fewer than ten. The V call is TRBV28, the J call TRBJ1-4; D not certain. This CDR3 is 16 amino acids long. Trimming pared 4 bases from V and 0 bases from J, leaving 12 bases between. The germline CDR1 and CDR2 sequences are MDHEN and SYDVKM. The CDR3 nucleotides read TGTGCCAGCAGTTCCTTGGGTACAGCAACTAATGAAAAACTGTTTTTT. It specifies CASSSLGTATNEKLFF.

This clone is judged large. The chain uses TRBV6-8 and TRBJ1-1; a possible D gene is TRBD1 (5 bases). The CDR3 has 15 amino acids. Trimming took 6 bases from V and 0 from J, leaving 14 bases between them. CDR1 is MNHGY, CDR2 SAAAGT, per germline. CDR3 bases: TGTGCCAGCAGGGGACCAAACAGTATGAACACTGAAGCTTTCTTT. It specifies CASRGPNSMNTEAFF.

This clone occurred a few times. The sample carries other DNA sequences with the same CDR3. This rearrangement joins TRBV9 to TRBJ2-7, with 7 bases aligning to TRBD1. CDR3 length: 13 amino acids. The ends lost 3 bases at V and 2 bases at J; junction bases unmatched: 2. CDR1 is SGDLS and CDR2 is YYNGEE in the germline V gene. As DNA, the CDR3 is TGTGCCAGCAGCGGGCAGGGGGCCTACGAGCAGTACTTC. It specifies CASSGQGAYEQYF.

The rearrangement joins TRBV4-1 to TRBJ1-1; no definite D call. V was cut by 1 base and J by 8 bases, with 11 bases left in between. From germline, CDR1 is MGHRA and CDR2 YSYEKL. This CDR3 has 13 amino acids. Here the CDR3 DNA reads TGCGCCAGCAGCCAAGGTGTTAACGACGAAGCTTTCTTT. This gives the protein CASSQGVNDEAFF.

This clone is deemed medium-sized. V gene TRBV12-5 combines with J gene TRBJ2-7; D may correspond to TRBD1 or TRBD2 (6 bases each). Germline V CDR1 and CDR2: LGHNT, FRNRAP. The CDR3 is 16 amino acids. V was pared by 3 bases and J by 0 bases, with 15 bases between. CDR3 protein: CASGFSPGGISYEQYF. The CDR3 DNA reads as TGTGCTAGTGGTTTCTCTCCCGGGGGCATCTCCTACGAGCAGTACTTC.

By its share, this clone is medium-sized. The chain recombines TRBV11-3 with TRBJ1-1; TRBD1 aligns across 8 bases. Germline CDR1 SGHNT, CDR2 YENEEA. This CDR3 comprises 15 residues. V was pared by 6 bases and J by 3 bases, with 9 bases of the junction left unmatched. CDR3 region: CASRPGPGGDTEAFF. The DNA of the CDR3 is TGTGCCAGCAGACCGGGACCAGGGGGCGACACTGAAGCTTTCTTT.

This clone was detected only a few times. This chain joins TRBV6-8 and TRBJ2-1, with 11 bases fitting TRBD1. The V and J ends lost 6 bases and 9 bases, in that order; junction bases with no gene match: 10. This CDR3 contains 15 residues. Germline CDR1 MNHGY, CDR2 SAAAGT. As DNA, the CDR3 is TGTGCCAGCAGAAATACGGGACAGGGGGAGGCTGAGCAGTTCTTC. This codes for CASRNTGQGEAEQFF.

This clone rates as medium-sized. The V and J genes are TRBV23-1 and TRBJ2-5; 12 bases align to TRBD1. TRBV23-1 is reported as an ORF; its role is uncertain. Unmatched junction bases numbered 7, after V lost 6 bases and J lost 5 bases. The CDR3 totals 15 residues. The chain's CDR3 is CASSLPGQGAETQYF. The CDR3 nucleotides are TGCGCCAGCAGCTTACCGGGACAGGGGGCTGAGACCCAGTACTTC.

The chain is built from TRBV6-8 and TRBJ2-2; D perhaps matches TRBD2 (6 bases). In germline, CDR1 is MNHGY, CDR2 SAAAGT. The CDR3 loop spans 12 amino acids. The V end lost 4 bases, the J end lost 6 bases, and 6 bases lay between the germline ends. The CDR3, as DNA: TGTGCCAGCAGTTGGGGGGCCGGGGAGCTGTTTTTT. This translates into CASSWGAGELFF.

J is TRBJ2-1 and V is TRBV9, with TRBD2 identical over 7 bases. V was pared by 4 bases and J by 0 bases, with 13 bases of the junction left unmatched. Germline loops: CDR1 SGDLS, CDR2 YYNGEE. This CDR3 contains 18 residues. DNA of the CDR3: TGTGCCAGCAGCCGGGCCTCGGCGGGAGAGAGCTCCTACAATGAGCAGTTCTTC. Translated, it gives CASSRASAGESSYNEQFF.

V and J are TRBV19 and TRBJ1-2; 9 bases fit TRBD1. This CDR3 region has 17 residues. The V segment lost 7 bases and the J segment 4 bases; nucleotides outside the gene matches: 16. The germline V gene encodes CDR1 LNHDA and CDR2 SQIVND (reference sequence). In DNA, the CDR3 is TGTGCCAGTACCATATCCAGGACAGGGGCCATCTCCTATGGCTACACCTTC. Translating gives CASTISRTGAISYGYTF.

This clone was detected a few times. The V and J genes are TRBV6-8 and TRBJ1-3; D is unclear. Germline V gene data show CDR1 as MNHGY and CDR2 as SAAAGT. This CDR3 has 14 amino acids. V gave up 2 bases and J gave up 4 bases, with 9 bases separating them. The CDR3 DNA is TGTGCCAGCAGTTACCAAGGCAGCGGAAACACCATATATTTT. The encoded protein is CASSYQGSGNTIYF.

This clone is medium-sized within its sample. CDR3 coding DNA: TGTGCCAGCAGGGGCGGGACTTCTCAAGAGACCCAGTACTTC. It codes for CASRGGTSQETQYF. This rearrangement joins TRBV9 to TRBJ2-5; D possibly corresponds to TRBD2 (6 bases). The germline CDR1 and CDR2 sequences are SGDLS and YYNGEE. Trimming took 5 bases from V and 2 from J, leaving 13 bases between them. This CDR3 has 14 amino acids.

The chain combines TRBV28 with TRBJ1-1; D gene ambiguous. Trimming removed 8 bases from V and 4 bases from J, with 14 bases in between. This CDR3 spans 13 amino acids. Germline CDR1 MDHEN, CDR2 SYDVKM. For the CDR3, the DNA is TGTGCCAGCCTACGGCGCGGCGGCACTGAAGCTTTCTTT. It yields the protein CASLRRGGTEAFF.

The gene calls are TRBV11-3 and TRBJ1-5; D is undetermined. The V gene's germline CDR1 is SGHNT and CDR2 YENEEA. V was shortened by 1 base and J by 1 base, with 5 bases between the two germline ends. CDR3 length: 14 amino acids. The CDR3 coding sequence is TGTGCCAGCAGCTTAGGAGGGAGCAATCAGCCCCAGCATTTT. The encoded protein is CASSLGGSNQPQHF. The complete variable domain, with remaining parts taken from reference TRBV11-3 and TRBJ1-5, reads EAGVVQSPRYKIIEKKQPVAFWCNPISGHNTLYWYLQNLGQGPELLIRYENEEAVDDSQLPKDRFSAERLKGVDSTLKIQPAELGDSAVYLCASSLGGSNQPQHFGDGTRLSIL.

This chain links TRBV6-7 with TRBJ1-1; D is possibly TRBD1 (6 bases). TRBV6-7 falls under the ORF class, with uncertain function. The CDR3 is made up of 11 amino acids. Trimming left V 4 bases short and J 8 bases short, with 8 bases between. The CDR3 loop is CASSSGTEAFF. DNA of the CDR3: TGTGCCAGCAGTTCCGGGACAGAAGCTTTCTTT.

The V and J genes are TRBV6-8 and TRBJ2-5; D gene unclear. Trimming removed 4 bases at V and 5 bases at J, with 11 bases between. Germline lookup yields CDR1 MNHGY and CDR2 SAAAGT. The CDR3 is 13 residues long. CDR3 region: CASSSDEKETQYF. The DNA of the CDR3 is TGTGCCAGCAGTTCAGATGAGAAGGAGACCCAGTACTTC.

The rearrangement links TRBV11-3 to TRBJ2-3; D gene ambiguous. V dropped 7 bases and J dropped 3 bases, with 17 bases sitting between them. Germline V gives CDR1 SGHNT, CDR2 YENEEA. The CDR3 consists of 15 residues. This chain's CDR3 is CASKSLPGETDTQYF. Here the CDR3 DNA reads TGTGCCAGCAAAAGTCTGCCAGGAGAAACAGATACGCAGTATTTT.

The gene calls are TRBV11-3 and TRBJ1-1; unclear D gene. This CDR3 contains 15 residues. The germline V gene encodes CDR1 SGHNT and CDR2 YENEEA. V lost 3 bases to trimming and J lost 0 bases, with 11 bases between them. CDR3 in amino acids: CASSFSVGLNTEAFF. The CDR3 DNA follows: TGTGCCAGCAGCTTCAGCGTCGGATTGAACACTGAAGCTTTCTTT.

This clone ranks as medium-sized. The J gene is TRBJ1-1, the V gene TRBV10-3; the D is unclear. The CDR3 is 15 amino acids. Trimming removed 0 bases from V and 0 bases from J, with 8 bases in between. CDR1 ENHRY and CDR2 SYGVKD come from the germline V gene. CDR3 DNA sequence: TGTGCCATCAGTGAGTCGCAGGATCTGAACACTGAAGCTTTCTTT. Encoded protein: CAISESQDLNTEAFF.

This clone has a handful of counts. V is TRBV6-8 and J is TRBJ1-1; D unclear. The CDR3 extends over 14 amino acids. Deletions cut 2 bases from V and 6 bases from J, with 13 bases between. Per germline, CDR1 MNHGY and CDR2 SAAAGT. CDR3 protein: CASSYTGLSAEAFF. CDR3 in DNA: TGTGCCAGCAGTTACACGGGCTTAAGCGCTGAAGCTTTCTTT.

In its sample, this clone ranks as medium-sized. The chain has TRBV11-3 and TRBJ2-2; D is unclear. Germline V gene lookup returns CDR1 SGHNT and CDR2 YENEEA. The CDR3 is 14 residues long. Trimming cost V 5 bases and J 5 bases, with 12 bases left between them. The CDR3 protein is CASSKGLPTGELFF. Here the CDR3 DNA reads TGTGCCAGCAGCAAAGGTCTGCCTACCGGGGAGCTGTTTTTT.